Shown below are 28 T cell receptor beta chains from a single sample sequenced in a study of cytomegalovirus exposure and HLA in healthy donors. Primers included in the PCR were 60 Vbeta and 13 Jbeta primers. Here immunoSEQ multiplex PCR was the method, and the copy in TCRdb shows in-frame clones only, minus some. The data show over 100,000 clones, about 76% seen once. Sequenced input: PBMCs. These receptors were collected from a man aged 40-49 years in good health and CMV-seronegative.

This sequence joins TRBV7-2 and TRBJ2-5; 8 nucleotides align to TRBD2. V was clipped by 1 base and J by 8 bases; unmatched bases: 6. Germline loops: CDR1 SGHTA, CDR2 FQGNSA. The CDR3 covers 14 residues. DNA for the CDR3: TGTGCCAGCAGCTTAGTAGGAGCGGGGGAAACCCAGTACTTC. Translating it yields CASSLVGAGETQYF.

The chain recombines TRBV4-3 with TRBJ2-7; 13 bases align to TRBD2. The junction had 8 bases not matched to a gene; V was cut back by 4 bases and J by 8 bases. From germline, CDR1 is LGHNA and CDR2 YSLEER. This CDR3 has 15 amino acids. This CDR3 is CASSPTSGGAWQQYF. DNA of the CDR3: TGCGCCAGCAGCCCTACTAGCGGGGGGGCATGGCAGCAGTACTTC.

The chain links TRBV9 to TRBJ1-2; maybe TRBD1 (5 bases). From germline, CDR1 is SGDLS and CDR2 YYNGEE. There are 16 residues in the CDR3. Trimming cost V 3 bases and J 2 bases, with 17 bases left between them. CDR3 nucleotide sequence: TGTGCCAGCAGCGGGGGGGACGGACCGTACAACTATGGCTACACCTTC. Translating it yields CASSGGDGPYNYGYTF.

In DNA, the CDR3 is TGTGCCAGTAGTATAGATGGGGCTGGACAGCCCCAGCATTTT. Translation: CASSIDGAGQPQHF. V is TRBV19 and J is TRBJ1-5, with D perhaps TRBD1 (5 bases). CDR3 length: 14 residues. Trimming removed 0 bases at V and 7 bases at J, with 10 bases between. CDR1 is LNHDA and CDR2 is SQIVND in the germline V gene (reference sequence).

The chain recombines TRBV12-5 with TRBJ1-5, with D possibly being TRBD1 (5 bases). The V end was cut by 7 bases, the J end by 0 bases, with 13 bases between. There are 15 residues in the CDR3. The V gene's germline CDR1 is LGHNT and CDR2 FRNRAP. CDR3 coding DNA: TGTGCTAGTGCACTTGGGCAGGGTAGCAATCAGCCCCAGCATTTT. This codes for CASALGQGSNQPQHF.

As to this clone: Mismatch with germline at one junction end may stem from a read error. The chain uses TRBV4-3 and TRBJ1-4; 7 nucleotides match TRBD1. CDR3 size: 15 residues. CDR1 and CDR2 (germline): LGHNA, YSLEER. CDR3 in DNA: TGCGTCAGCAGCCAAGATCAGGGGGATAATGAAAAACTGTTTTTT. This encodes CVSSQDQGDNEKLFF.

Turning to this clone: A junction boundary mismatches the germline segment, possibly from a read error. The rearrangement links TRBV7-7 to TRBJ2-2; 7 positions match TRBD1. This CDR3 spans 15 amino acids. Per the germline V gene, CDR1 is SSHAT and CDR2 is FNYEAQ (reference sequence). The CDR3 sequence is CASSPWTGHTGELFF. CDR3 in DNA: TGTGCTAGCAGCCCGTGGACAGGACATACCGGGGAGCTGTTTTTT.

V and J are TRBV7-2 and TRBJ1-1; 11 bases align to TRBD1. Germline loops: CDR1 SGHTA, CDR2 FQGNSA. The V segment lost 5 bases and the J segment 5 bases; nucleotides outside the gene matches: 10. This CDR3 contains 16 residues. CDR3 nucleotide sequence: TGTGCCAGCAGCACACGGACAGGGGGCAAGGGGACTGAAGCTTTCTTT. Amino acids: CASSTRTGGKGTEAFF.

The chain combines TRBV18 with TRBJ1-5, with 10 bases fitting TRBD1. The germline V gene encodes CDR1 KGHSH and CDR2 LQKENI. Unmatched junction bases numbered 2, after V lost 3 bases and J lost 3 bases. The length of the CDR3 is 15 residues. CDR3 DNA sequence: TGTGCCAGCTCACCGGGACAGGGGACCAATCAGCCCCAGCATTTT. It specifies CASSPGQGTNQPQHF.

This clone has only a few counts. The V gene is TRBV4-2, the J gene TRBJ2-3, with D uncertain. The V end was cut by 0 bases, the J end by 6 bases, with 16 bases between. Germline V gives CDR1 LGHNA, CDR2 YNFKEQ. The length of the CDR3 is 16 residues. Here the CDR3 reads CASSQDEAAGSDTQYF. The CDR3, as DNA: TGTGCCAGCAGCCAAGATGAGGCAGCCGGGTCGGATACGCAGTATTTT.

V is TRBV7-2 and J is TRBJ2-3; D perhaps matches TRBD1 (6 bases). The V end lost 5 bases, the J end lost 0 bases, and 18 bases lay between the germline ends. Per the germline V gene, CDR1 is SGHTA and CDR2 is FQGNSA. The CDR3 spans 17 residues. CDR3 residues: CASSLYQGHLSTDTQYF. The DNA of the CDR3 is TGTGCCAGCAGCCTCTACCAGGGACATCTGAGCACAGATACGCAGTATTTT.

The V call is TRBV18, the J call TRBJ1-2, with 7 bases aligning to TRBD1. This CDR3 is built from 13 residues. With 2 bases clipped from V and 5 bases from J, the junction kept 2 bases outside the gene matches. The germline gives CDR1 KGHSH, CDR2 LQKENI. The CDR3 DNA is TGTGCCAGCTCACCAGGGACAGATTATGGCTACACCTTC. Its translation is CASSPGTDYGYTF.

This clone was seen once. The genes are TRBV7-9 and TRBJ1-2, with D possibly TRBD1 on 5 matching bases. Deletions cut 8 bases from V and 3 bases from J, with 13 bases between. CDR3 size: 13 residues. Germline-derived CDR1 and CDR2 are SEHNR and FQNEAQ (reference sequence). Here the CDR3 DNA reads TGTGCCAGCCCCATAGCGGGGGACTATGGCTACACCTTC. This codes for CASPIAGDYGYTF.

The rearrangement uses TRBV7-8 and TRBJ1-5; maybe TRBD1 (6 bases). This CDR3 is 16 amino acids long. CDR1 and CDR2 from the germline V gene are SGHVS and FQNEAQ. V was clipped by 5 bases and J by 3 bases, with 17 bases between them. The CDR3 protein is CASSLVQGRLNQPQHF. CDR3 coding DNA: TGTGCCAGCAGCCTAGTGCAGGGGCGCCTCAATCAGCCCCAGCATTTT.

This chain joins TRBV4-1 and TRBJ2-7; the D gene is possibly TRBD2 (5 bases). Per germline, CDR1 MGHRA and CDR2 YSYEKL. The CDR3 covers 15 residues. The V end lost 0 bases, the J end lost 5 bases, and 14 bases lay between the germline ends. CDR3 DNA: TGCGCCAGCAGCCAAGATCCCGGGGTTAACGACGAGCAGTACTTC. Its translation: CASSQDPGVNDEQYF.

The V gene is TRBV30, the J gene TRBJ1-4; perhaps TRBD1 as D (6 bases). The V gene lost 4 bases and the J gene lost 7 bases, with 19 bases spanning the gap. The CDR3 has 15 residues. The V gene's germline CDR1 is GTSNPN and CDR2 SVGIG (reference sequence). The CDR3 region has the DNA TGTGCCTGGACCCCGGGGGGGGGCGCGGGTGAAAAACTGTTTTTT. It translates to CAWTPGGGAGEKLFF.

This clone was seen more than once but under ten times. The chain uses TRBV7-2 and TRBJ1-5, with D unclear. The CDR3 covers 15 residues. V dropped 6 bases and J dropped 2 bases, with 14 bases sitting between them. Per the germline V gene, CDR1 is SGHTA and CDR2 is FQGNSA. CDR3 amino acids: CASSPGVVGNQPQHF. The CDR3 DNA sequence: TGTGCCAGCAGTCCCGGGGTAGTTGGCAATCAGCCCCAGCATTTT. Filled out from reference TRBV7-2 and TRBJ1-5, the complete variable domain reads GAGVSQSPSNKVTEKGKDVELRCDPISGHTALYWYRQSLGQGLEFLIYFQGNSAPDKSGLPSDRFSAERTGGSVSTLTIQRTQQEDSAVYLCASSPGVVGNQPQHFGDGTRLSIL.

The chain combines TRBV19 with TRBJ1-5; D is perhaps TRBD1 (5 bases). Germline values: CDR1 LNHDA, CDR2 SQIVND (reference sequence). The V and J ends lost 4 bases and 4 bases respectively, with 11 bases between them. The CDR3 runs to 14 residues. The DNA for the CDR3 is TGTGCCAGTAGTACGCAGGCAGGGAATCAGCCCCAGCATTTT. The encoded protein is CASSTQAGNQPQHF.

The V and J genes are TRBV5-1 and TRBJ2-5, with 11 nucleotides matching TRBD2. Trimming removed 5 bases from V and 3 bases from J; junction bases left unmatched: 6. CDR1 and CDR2 from the germline V gene are SGHRS and YFSETQ. The CDR3 spans 15 residues. CDR3 protein: CASSAGTSGKETQYF. As DNA, the CDR3 is TGCGCCAGCAGTGCAGGGACTAGCGGAAAAGAGACCCAGTACTTC.

In the case of this clone: Distinct nucleotide sequences in the sample also encode this CDR3. This chain connects TRBV6-4 to TRBJ1-2; D not resolved. Trimming pared 4 bases from V and 8 bases from J, leaving 11 bases between. Looked up from germline, CDR1 is MRHNA and CDR2 is SNTAGT. The CDR3 covers 12 residues. The CDR3 is CASSGGSGGYTF. The CDR3 region has the DNA TGTGCCAGCAGTGGCGGATCTGGGGGCTACACCTTC.

This clone turned up a few times. The V gene is TRBV10-3, the J gene TRBJ2-1; 7 bases match TRBD2. In germline, CDR1 is ENHRY, CDR2 SYGVKD. V dropped 9 bases and J dropped 10; count of bases not matched to a gene: 6. The length of the CDR3 is 11 residues. The CDR3 sequence is CAMGRGYEQFF. The DNA for the CDR3 is TGTGCCATGGGGAGGGGATACGAGCAGTTCTTC.

This clone occurred many times. This chain uses TRBV5-6 with TRBJ2-7; D gene uncertain. V lost 0 bases and J 0 bases, leaving 7 bases between the germline ends. This CDR3 is 14 amino acids long. CDR1 is SGHDT and CDR2 is YYEEEE in the germline V gene. CDR3 nucleotide sequence: TGTGCCAGCAGCTTGGTAGATAGCTCCTACGAGCAGTACTTC. Its protein product is CASSLVDSSYEQYF.

This clone was observed once. This chain uses TRBV7-2 with TRBJ2-2, with D possibly being TRBD1 (5 bases). From germline, CDR1 is SGHTA and CDR2 FQGNSA. Trimming stripped 8 bases from V and 6 bases from J, with 13 bases between. CDR3 length: 13 residues. The CDR3: CASALQASGELFF. In nucleotides, the CDR3 is TGTGCCAGCGCTTTACAGGCGTCCGGGGAGCTGTTTTTT.

The chain is built from TRBV6-6 and TRBJ2-7; D might be TRBD2 (7 bases). The germline V gene encodes CDR1 MNHNY and CDR2 SVGAGI (reference sequence). The CDR3 runs 15 residues. Trimming removed 0 bases at V and 0 bases at J, with 9 bases between. The CDR3 is CASSYSGGPSYEQYF. The CDR3 bases are TGTGCCAGCAGTTACTCGGGGGGGCCCTCCTACGAGCAGTACTTC.

This clone was detected only once. The V and J genes are TRBV19 and TRBJ1-2; no clear D. The V gene lost 2 bases and the J gene lost 3 bases, with 4 bases spanning the gap. Per the germline V gene, CDR1 is LNHDA and CDR2 is SQIVND (reference sequence). The length of the CDR3 is 12 residues. The CDR3 bases are TGTGCCAGTAGTATAATCGACTATGGCTACACCTTC. It codes for CASSIIDYGYTF. The variable domain in full, completed from reference TRBV19 and TRBJ1-2, reads DGGITQSPKYLFRKEGQNVTLSCEQNLNHDAMYWYRQDPGQGLRLIYYSQIVNDFQKGDIAEGYSVSREKKESFPLTVTSAQKNPTAFYLCASSIIDYGYTFGSGTRLTVV.

The gene calls are TRBV6-5 and TRBJ2-5, with 11 bases fitting TRBD2. Germline lookup yields CDR1 MNHEY and CDR2 SVGAGI. The CDR3 spans 15 residues. The junction had 7 bases not matched to a gene; V was cut back by 5 bases and J by 5 bases. The CDR3 DNA is TGTGCCAGCAGTAACCTAGCGGGGGGTTCGGAGACCCAGTACTTC. Protein: CASSNLAGGSETQYF.

The chain joins TRBV10-3 to TRBJ2-1; 9 nucleotides align to TRBD1. CDR3 length equals 15 residues. Trimming cost V 6 bases and J 3 bases; bases outside gene matches: 6. Germline V CDR1 and CDR2: ENHRY, SYGVKD. The CDR3 loop is CAIRTTGGSYNEQFF. The CDR3 bases are TGTGCCATCAGGACGACAGGGGGTAGCTACAATGAGCAGTTCTTC.

This clone has only one observation. This chain's CDR3 is CASSLAPVEERGGKLFF. The CDR3 DNA is TGCGCCAGCAGCTTGGCCCCCGTAGAAGAACGGGGGGGGAAACTGTTTTTT. This sequence joins TRBV5-1 and TRBJ1-4; weak D call: TRBD1 (5 bases). Between the trimmed V and J ends, which lost 0 bases and 11 bases, there was a span of 23 bases. The germline V gene has CDR1 SGHRS and CDR2 YFSETQ. CDR3 length equals 17 residues.